The clone carrying this T cell receptor (beta chain) occurred many times. These data are taken from a study of identical twins. After removal of 3 bases from V and 3 bases from J, the junction contained 12 bases not matched to a gene. The CDR3 loop spans 17 amino acids. CDR1 DFQATT and CDR2 SNEGSKA come from the germline V gene (reference sequence). TCRdb re-called the 5' RACE reads with MiXCR, one entry per CDR3 protein. The sample has approximately 600,000 distinct CDR3 sequences, approximately 9.6% seen once. The same data also went into a second study, on yellow fever vaccine responses in identical twins.

The TCR comes from a woman aged 18-29 years in good health. Sequencing input: PBMCs. The rearrangement joins TRBV20-1 to TRBJ2-2, with TRBD1 identical over 8 bases. The CDR3 region is CSARPGFQGAYTGELFF. The CDR3 bases are TGCAGTGCTAGGCCCGGCTTTCAGGGGGCCTACACCGGGGAGCTGTTTTTT.